This passage covers 25 T cell receptor beta chains from one sample sequenced in a study of T cell responses to AZD1222 COVID-19 vaccine. Assay used: immunoSEQ multiplex PCR; TCRdb lists only in-frame clones, some missing. This sample has some 120,000 clones, with about 82% found just once. The sample in question was peripheral blood, obtained on day 0 of AZD1222 vaccination. These receptors were collected from an adult in good health.

The genes are TRBV18 and TRBJ1-1, with D perhaps TRBD1 (5 bases). CDR1 is KGHSH, CDR2 LQKENI, per germline. V lost 0 bases to trimming and J lost 5 bases, with 13 bases between them. CDR3 length: 15 amino acids. CDR3 region: CASSPPRGTGTEAFF. The CDR3, as DNA: TGTGCCAGCTCACCACCGAGGGGTACGGGGACTGAAGCTTTCTTT. Combining the CDR3 with reference TRBV18 and TRBJ1-1 gives the whole variable domain NAGVMQNPRHLVRRRGQEARLRCSPMKGHSHVYWYRQLPEEGLKFMVYLQKENIIDESGMPKERFSAEFPKEGPSILRIQQVVRGDSAAYFCASSPPRGTGTEAFFGQGTRLTVV.

The rearrangement joins TRBV28 to TRBJ1-5; possibly TRBD1 for D (5 bases). This CDR3 comprises 14 residues. Germline values: CDR1 MDHEN, CDR2 SYDVKM. The V end was cut by 5 bases, the J end by 5 bases, with 13 bases between. CDR3 residues: CASSPDSNHQPQHF. In DNA form, the CDR3 reads TGTGCCAGCAGTCCTGACAGTAATCATCAGCCCCAGCATTTT.

V gene TRBV7-9 combines with J gene TRBJ2-3; 10 nucleotides align to TRBD2. The CDR3 has 15 amino acids. V dropped 3 bases and J dropped 6; count of bases not matched to a gene: 6. Germline assignment: CDR1 SEHNR and CDR2 FQNEAQ (reference sequence). CDR3 nucleotide sequence: TGTGCCAGCAGCTTTCCTAGCGGGGGTGTCGATACGCAGTATTTT. This sequence encodes CASSFPSGGVDTQYF.

The genes are TRBV11-2 and TRBJ2-3; the match to TRBD2 covers 7 bases. The CDR3 is 15 residues long. In germline, CDR1 is SGHAT, CDR2 FQNNGV. Germline trimming cut 0 bases from V and 7 bases from J; bases unmatched to any gene: 7. CDR3 in DNA: TGTGCCAGCAGCTTAGAGTTACAGCGGGGTAATACGCAGTATTTT. It is translated as CASSLELQRGNTQYF. Full variable domain (rest looked up from reference TRBV11-2 and TRBJ2-3): EAGVAQSPRYKIIEKRQSVAFWCNPISGHATLYWYQQILGQGPKLLIQFQNNGVVDDSQLPKDRFSAERLKGVDSTLKIQPAKLEDSAVYLCASSLELQRGNTQYFGPGTRLTVL.

The rearrangement uses TRBV19 and TRBJ1-1, with TRBD1 matching 7 bases. Germline assignment: CDR1 LNHDA and CDR2 SQIVND (reference sequence). V shed 6 bases, J shed 10 bases, and the junction held 8 bases outside the gene matches. The CDR3 covers 12 residues. This chain's CDR3 is CASSRDRERAFF. CDR3 DNA sequence: TGTGCCAGTAGCAGGGACAGAGAAAGAGCTTTCTTT.

The V call is TRBV7-6, the J call TRBJ1-6; D may be TRBD1 (5 bases). There are 15 residues in the CDR3. V gave up 5 bases and J gave up 7 bases, with 15 bases separating them. Germline values: CDR1 SGHVS, CDR2 FNYEAQ. This chain's CDR3 is CASSGGGLLNSPLHF. The CDR3 DNA is TGTGCCAGCAGCGGCGGGGGTTTACTAAATTCACCCCTCCACTTT.

The gene calls are TRBV7-8 and TRBJ2-7; no definite D call. V was trimmed by 5 bases and J by 3 bases, leaving 20 bases between them. Germline V lookup: CDR1 SGHVS, CDR2 FQNEAQ. The CDR3 spans 16 residues. The CDR3 sequence: CASSPPFEFSYYEQYF. The CDR3 nucleotides are TGTGCCAGCAGCCCACCTTTCGAGTTCTCTTACTACGAGCAGTACTTC.

The chain links TRBV19 to TRBJ2-2, with a weak D call TRBD2 (5 bases). The CDR3 has 15 residues. CDR1 is LNHDA and CDR2 is SQIVND in the germline V gene (reference sequence). Deletions cut 6 bases from V and 7 bases from J, with 18 bases between. The CDR3 sequence is CASSVVGGRGGELFF. DNA of the CDR3: TGTGCCAGTAGCGTTGTTGGAGGACGGGGCGGGGAGCTGTTTTTT.

CDR3 coding DNA: TGTGCCACCAGCAGCGGAAAGGGGGTTTACACTGAAGCTTTCTTT. Translating it yields CATSSGKGVYTEAFF. The V call is TRBV15, the J call TRBJ1-1, with a tentative D call TRBD1 (6 bases). The germline V gene encodes CDR1 LNHNV and CDR2 YYDKDF (reference sequence). This CDR3 comprises 15 residues. V lost 3 bases, J lost 3 bases, and 14 bases lay in between.

This clone was counted a single time. The V call is TRBV11-2, the J call TRBJ1-1; maybe TRBD1 (6 bases). The V end lost 0 bases, the J end lost 0 bases, and 11 bases lay between the germline ends. Germline assignment: CDR1 SGHAT and CDR2 FQNNGV. The CDR3 spans 16 residues. The CDR3 reads CASSLEWGHLNTEAFF. The CDR3 nucleotides read TGTGCCAGCAGCTTAGAGTGGGGACACCTGAACACTGAAGCTTTCTTT.

This clone has a handful of counts. The chain combines TRBV6-2 or TRBV6-3 with TRBJ1-5; 7 nucleotides agree with TRBD1. CDR3 length equals 15 residues. The V segment lost 6 bases and the J segment 6 bases; nucleotides outside the gene matches: 11. Germline V gene lookup returns CDR1 MNHEY and CDR2 SVGEGT. The CDR3 DNA reads TGTGCCAGCAGCTCATCAGGGGGGGGCGGTCAGCCCCAGCATTTT. Translating it yields CASSSSGGGGQPQHF.

This rearrangement joins TRBV6-5 to TRBJ1-2; the D gene is possibly TRBD1 (5 bases). V was shortened by 2 bases and J by 2 bases, with 9 bases between the two germline ends. The CDR3 is made up of 14 amino acids. The germline V gene has CDR1 MNHEY and CDR2 SVGAGI. In DNA form, the CDR3 reads TGTGCCAGCAGTTACGTTGGGGGGAACTATGGCTACACCTTC. Protein: CASSYVGGNYGYTF.

V gene TRBV7-7 combines with J gene TRBJ2-5; D perhaps matches TRBD1 (6 bases). The V end lost 5 bases, the J end lost 6 bases, and 13 bases lay between the germline ends. The CDR3 spans 13 residues. Germline values: CDR1 SSHAT, CDR2 FNYEAQ (reference sequence). CDR3 nucleotide sequence: TGTGCCAGCAGCGCCACGGACAGCCAGACCCAGTACTTC. Amino acid sequence: CASSATDSQTQYF.

The chain links TRBV9 to TRBJ1-6; D ambiguous. CDR1 and CDR2 (germline): SGDLS, YYNGEE. This CDR3 has 15 amino acids. Trimming took off 0 bases at V and 7 bases at J, with 11 bases between the two ends. The CDR3 DNA reads TGTGCCAGCAGCGTAGGGCTGGGAGGCAATTCACCCCTCCACTTT. Protein sequence: CASSVGLGGNSPLHF.

The chain recombines TRBV30 with TRBJ1-5, with 9 bases fitting TRBD1. The CDR3 totals 13 residues. V lost 4 bases to trimming and J lost 7 bases; unmatched junction nucleotides: 5. Germline lookup yields CDR1 GTSNPN and CDR2 SVGIG (reference sequence). As DNA, the CDR3 is TGTGCCTGGACCCGGGACAGGGACCAGCCCCAGCATTTT. This codes for CAWTRDRDQPQHF.

The chain has TRBV19 and TRBJ1-1, with no clear D. Trimming took off 7 bases at V and 1 base at J, with 13 bases between the two ends. CDR1 is LNHDA and CDR2 is SQIVND in the germline V gene (reference sequence). This CDR3 spans 14 amino acids. The CDR3 bases are TGTGCCAGTACCACTCCCCGGGGGAACACTGAAGCTTTCTTT. Translation: CASTTPRGNTEAFF.

The chain uses TRBV7-2 and TRBJ1-2; 9 bases line up with TRBD1. The CDR3 is 15 residues long. Trimming at V came to 5 bases and at J to 9 bases, leaving 13 bases not matched to a gene. Per the germline V gene, CDR1 is SGHTA and CDR2 is FQGNSA. CDR3 DNA: TGTGCCAGCAGCCCAACAATAACAGGGGGCCGGAGCTACACCTTC. Its translation is CASSPTITGGRSYTF.

The chain employs TRBV7-3 and TRBJ1-1; TRBD1 is a possible D gene (5 bases). The CDR3 runs 13 residues. The germline V gene encodes CDR1 SGHTA and CDR2 FQGTGA. Trimming removed 5 bases from V and 5 bases from J, with 12 bases in between. The CDR3, as DNA: TGTGCCAGCAGCACGGGGCTGGGTACTGAAGCTTTCTTT. Translation: CASSTGLGTEAFF.

This clone occurred a few times. This rearrangement joins TRBV10-2 to TRBJ2-5, with 12 bases that match TRBD2. The germline CDR1 and CDR2 sequences are WSHSY and SAAADI. This CDR3 contains 16 residues. V lost 4 bases, J lost 1 base, and 4 bases stayed unmatched. CDR3 sequence reads: CASSGLAGASQETQYF. The DNA of the CDR3 is TGCGCCAGCAGTGGACTAGCGGGAGCCAGCCAAGAGACCCAGTACTTC.

This clone is a singleton in its sample. Relative to the germline gene, one junction end is altered; a read error may explain this. This chain links TRBV7-3 with TRBJ2-1; 8 bases fit TRBD1. Germline assignment: CDR1 SGHTA and CDR2 FQGTGA. CDR3 size: 15 residues. CDR3: CASSITGTGDNEQFF. CDR3 coding DNA: TGTGCCAGCAGCATAACCGGGACAGGAGACAATGAGCAGTTCTTC.

This chain links TRBV5-8 with TRBJ2-4; D perhaps matches TRBD2 (6 bases). The CDR3 has 17 amino acids. The germline V gene encodes CDR1 SGHTS and CDR2 YDEGEE. V gave up 0 bases and J gave up 0 bases, with 13 bases separating them. In DNA form, the CDR3 reads TGTGCCAGCAGCTTGGAAGATAGCGGAATAGCCAAAAACATTCAGTACTTC. It codes for CASSLEDSGIAKNIQYF. Complete variable domain (other parts from reference TRBV5-8 and TRBJ2-4): EAGVTQSPTHLIKTRGQQATLRCSPISGHTSVYWYQQALGLGLQFLLWYDEGEERNRGNFPPRFSGRQFPNYSSELNVNALELEDSALYLCASSLEDSGIAKNIQYFGAGTRLSVL.

The chain's CDR3 is CASSLGGEGGQPQHF. In nucleotides, the CDR3 is TGTGCCAGCAGCCTAGGTGGCGAGGGCGGCCAGCCCCAGCATTTT. The chain uses TRBV5-5 and TRBJ1-5; D is unresolved. Germline lookup yields CDR1 SGHKS and CDR2 YYEKEE (reference sequence). CDR3 size: 15 residues. Trimming stripped 4 bases from V and 7 bases from J, with 18 bases between.

V usage is TRBV2 and J usage is TRBJ1-2; D is uncertain. The CDR3 covers 12 residues. Germline CDR1 is SNHLY and CDR2 is FYNNEI. The ends were cut back, 4 bases at V and 8 bases at J, with 11 bases in the middle. The CDR3 sequence is CASSGDLSGYTF. The CDR3 DNA follows: TGTGCCAGCAGTGGAGACTTAAGCGGCTACACCTTC. Filled out from reference TRBV2 and TRBJ1-2, the complete variable domain reads EPEVTQTPSHQVTQMGQEVILRCVPISNHLYFYWYRQILGQKVEFLVSFYNNEISEKSEIFDDQFSVERPDGSNFTLKIRSTKLEDSAMYFCASSGDLSGYTFGSGTRLTVV.

V is TRBV11-2 and J is TRBJ1-1, with 8 bases fitting TRBD1. The CDR3 has 14 amino acids. J was trimmed by 3 bases and V by 3 bases; bases with no gene match: 3. Germline V gene lookup returns CDR1 SGHAT and CDR2 FQNNGV. In DNA form, the CDR3 reads TGTGCCAGCAGCTTCGGACAGGGACACACTGAAGCTTTCTTT. It translates to CASSFGQGHTEAFF.

The DNA for the CDR3 is TGTGCCACCAGCGGACTCGACAGTTTCTCTGGAAACACCATATATTTT. It specifies CATSGLDSFSGNTIYF. This rearrangement joins TRBV15 to TRBJ1-3; D is possibly TRBD1 (5 bases). Trimming removed 5 bases at V and 0 bases at J, with 14 bases between. Germline V gene sequence: CDR1 LNHNV, CDR2 YYDKDF (reference sequence). The CDR3 is 16 residues long.